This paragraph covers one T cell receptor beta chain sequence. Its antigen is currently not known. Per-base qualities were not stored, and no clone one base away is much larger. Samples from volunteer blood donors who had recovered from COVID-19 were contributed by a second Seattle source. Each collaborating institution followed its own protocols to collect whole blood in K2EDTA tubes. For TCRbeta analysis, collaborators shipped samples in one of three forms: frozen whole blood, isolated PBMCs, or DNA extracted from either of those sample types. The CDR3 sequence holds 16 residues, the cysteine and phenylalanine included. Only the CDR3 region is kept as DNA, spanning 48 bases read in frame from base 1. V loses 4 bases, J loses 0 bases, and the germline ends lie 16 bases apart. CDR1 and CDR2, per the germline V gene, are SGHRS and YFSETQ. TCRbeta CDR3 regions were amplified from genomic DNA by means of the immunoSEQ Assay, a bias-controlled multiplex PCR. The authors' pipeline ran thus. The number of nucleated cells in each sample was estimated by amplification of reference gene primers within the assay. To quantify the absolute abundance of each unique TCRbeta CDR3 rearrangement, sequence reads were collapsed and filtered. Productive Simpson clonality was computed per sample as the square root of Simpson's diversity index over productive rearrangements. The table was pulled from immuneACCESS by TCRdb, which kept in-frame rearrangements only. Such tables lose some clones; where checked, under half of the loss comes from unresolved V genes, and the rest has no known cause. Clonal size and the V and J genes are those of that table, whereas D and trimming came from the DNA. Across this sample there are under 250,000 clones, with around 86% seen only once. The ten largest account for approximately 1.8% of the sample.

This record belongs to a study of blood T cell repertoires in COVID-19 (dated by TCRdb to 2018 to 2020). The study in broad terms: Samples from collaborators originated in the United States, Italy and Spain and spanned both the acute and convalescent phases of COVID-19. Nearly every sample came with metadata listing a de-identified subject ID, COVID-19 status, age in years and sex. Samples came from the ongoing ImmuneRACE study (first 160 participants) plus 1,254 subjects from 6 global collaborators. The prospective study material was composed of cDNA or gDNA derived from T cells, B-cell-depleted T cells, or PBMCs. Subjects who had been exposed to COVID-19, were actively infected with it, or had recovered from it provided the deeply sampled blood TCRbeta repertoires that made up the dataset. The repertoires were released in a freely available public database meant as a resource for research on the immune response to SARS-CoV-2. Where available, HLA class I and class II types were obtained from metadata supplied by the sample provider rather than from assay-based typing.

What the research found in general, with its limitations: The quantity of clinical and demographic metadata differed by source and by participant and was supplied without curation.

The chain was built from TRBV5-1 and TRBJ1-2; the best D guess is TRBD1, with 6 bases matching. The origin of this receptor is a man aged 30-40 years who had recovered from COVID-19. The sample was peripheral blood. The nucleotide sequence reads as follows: TGCGCCAGCAGCGTAGCCGGACAGCCAACTAACTATGGCTACACCTTC. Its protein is CASSVAGQPTNYGYTF.